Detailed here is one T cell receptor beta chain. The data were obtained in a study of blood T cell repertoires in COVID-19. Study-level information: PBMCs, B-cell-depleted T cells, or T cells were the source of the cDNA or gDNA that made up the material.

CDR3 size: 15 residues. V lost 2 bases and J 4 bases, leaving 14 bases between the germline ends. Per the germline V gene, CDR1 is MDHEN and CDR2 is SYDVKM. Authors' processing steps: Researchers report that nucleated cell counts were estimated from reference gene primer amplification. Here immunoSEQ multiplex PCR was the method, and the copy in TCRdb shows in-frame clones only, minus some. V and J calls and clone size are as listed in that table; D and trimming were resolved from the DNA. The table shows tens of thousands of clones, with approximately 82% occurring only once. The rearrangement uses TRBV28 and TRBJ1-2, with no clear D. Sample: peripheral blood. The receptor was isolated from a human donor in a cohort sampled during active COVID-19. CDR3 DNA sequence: TGTGCCAGCAGTTTAGGTTCATGGGCAGTCTATGGCTACACCTTC. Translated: CASSLGSWAVYGYTF.